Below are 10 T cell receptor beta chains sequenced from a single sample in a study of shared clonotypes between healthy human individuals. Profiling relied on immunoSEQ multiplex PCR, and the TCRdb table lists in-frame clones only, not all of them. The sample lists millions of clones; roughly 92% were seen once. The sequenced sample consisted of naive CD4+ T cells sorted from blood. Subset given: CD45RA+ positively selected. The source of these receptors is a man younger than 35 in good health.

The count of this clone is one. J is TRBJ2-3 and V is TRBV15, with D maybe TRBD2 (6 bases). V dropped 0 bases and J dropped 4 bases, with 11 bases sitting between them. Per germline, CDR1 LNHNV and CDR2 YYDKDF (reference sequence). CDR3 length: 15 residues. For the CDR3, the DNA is TGTGCCACCAGCAGAGAAGCGGGTCCGTCAGATACGCAGTATTTT. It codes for CATSREAGPSDTQYF.

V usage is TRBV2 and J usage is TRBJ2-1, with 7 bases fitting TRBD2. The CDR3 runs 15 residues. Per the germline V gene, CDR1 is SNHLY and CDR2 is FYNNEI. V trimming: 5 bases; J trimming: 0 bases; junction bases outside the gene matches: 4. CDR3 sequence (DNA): TGTGCCAGCAGTAGGGAGGGTAGCTCCTACAATGAGCAGTTCTTC. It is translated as CASSREGSSYNEQFF.

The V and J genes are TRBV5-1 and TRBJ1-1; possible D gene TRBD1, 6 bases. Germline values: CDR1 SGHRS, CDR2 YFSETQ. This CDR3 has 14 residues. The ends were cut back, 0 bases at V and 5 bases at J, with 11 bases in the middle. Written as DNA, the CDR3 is TGCGCCAGCAGCTTGGCTATACAGGGTACTGAAGCTTTCTTT. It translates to CASSLAIQGTEAFF.

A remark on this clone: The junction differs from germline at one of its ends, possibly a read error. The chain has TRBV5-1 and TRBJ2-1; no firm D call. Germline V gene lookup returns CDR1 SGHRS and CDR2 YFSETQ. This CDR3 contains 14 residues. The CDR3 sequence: CASRLESIYNEQFF. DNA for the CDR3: TGCGCCAGCAGATTGGAGAGTATTTACAATGAGCAGTTCTTC.

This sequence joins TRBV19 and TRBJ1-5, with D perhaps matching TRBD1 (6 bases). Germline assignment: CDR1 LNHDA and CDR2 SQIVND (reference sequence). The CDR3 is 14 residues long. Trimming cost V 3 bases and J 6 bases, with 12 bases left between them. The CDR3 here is CASSIEGRGQPQHF. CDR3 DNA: TGTGCCAGTAGTATTGAAGGCAGGGGTCAGCCCCAGCATTTT.

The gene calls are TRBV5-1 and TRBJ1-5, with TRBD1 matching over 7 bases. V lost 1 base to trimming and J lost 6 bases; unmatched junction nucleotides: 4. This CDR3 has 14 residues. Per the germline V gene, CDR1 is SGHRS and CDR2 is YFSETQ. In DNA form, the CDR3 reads TGCGCCAGCAGCTTGACAGGGGACGGTCAGCCCCAGCATTTT. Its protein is CASSLTGDGQPQHF.

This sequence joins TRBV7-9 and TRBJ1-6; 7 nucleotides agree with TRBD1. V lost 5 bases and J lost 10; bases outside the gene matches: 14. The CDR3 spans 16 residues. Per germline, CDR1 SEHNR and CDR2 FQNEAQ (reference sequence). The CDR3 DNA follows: TGTGCCAGCAGCGTAAGTTACGGACAGGCCTTCTCACCCCTCCACTTT. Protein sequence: CASSVSYGQAFSPLHF. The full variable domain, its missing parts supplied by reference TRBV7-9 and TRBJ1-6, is DTGVSQNPRHKITKRGQNVTFRCDPISEHNRLYWYRQTLGQGPEFLTYFQNEAQLEKSRLLSDRFSAERPKGSFSTLEIQRTEQGDSAMYLCASSVSYGQAFSPLHFGNGTRLTVT.

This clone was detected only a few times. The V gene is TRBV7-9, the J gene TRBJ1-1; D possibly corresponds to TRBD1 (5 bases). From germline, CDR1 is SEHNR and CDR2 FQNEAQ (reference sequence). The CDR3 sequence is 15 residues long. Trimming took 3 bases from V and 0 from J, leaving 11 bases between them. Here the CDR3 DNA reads TGTGCCAGCAGCTTTGGCGGGGGTGTGAACACTGAAGCTTTCTTT. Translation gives CASSFGGGVNTEAFF.

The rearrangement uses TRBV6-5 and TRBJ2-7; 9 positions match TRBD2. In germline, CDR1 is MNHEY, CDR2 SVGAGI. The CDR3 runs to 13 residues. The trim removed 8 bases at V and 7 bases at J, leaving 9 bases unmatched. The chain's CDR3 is CASQRGAGWEQYF. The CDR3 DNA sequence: TGTGCCAGCCAGCGGGGGGCTGGTTGGGAGCAGTACTTC.

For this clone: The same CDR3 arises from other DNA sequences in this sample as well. The CDR3 loop is CASSLGRAYEQYF. CDR3 DNA: TGCGCCAGCAGCTTGGGACGGGCCTACGAGCAGTACTTC. This chain uses TRBV5-1 with TRBJ2-7; no clear D gene. The V end lost 0 bases, the J end lost 2 bases, and 6 bases lay between the germline ends. Germline CDR1 SGHRS, CDR2 YFSETQ. The CDR3 covers 13 residues.